What follows are 31 T cell receptor beta chains derived from one specimen sequenced in a study of blood T cell repertoires in COVID-19 (dated by TCRdb to the early 2020s). Library construction relied on the immunoSEQ multiplex PCR assay. Imported from immuneACCESS, the table was reduced by TCRdb to in-frame sequences with V and J called. These copies leave out some clones; in studies compared against another copy, an unresolved V gene accounts for under half, and the cause of the remainder is not known. The sample table records around 160,000 clones; around 85% of these occur just once. The ten largest make up 8% of the sample. Sequences were obtained from peripheral blood. Receptors were obtained from a woman in her sixties with COVID-19, enrolled during active disease.

V gene TRBV11-2 combines with J gene TRBJ1-1; 7 nucleotides line up with TRBD1. Germline V gene sequence: CDR1 SGHAT, CDR2 FQNNGV. The CDR3 covers 19 residues. Trimming cost V 2 bases and J 10 bases; bases outside gene matches: 25. CDR3 loop: CASSLNSGPWTGEKIRAFF. In DNA form, the CDR3 reads TGTGCCAGCAGCTTAAACTCGGGGCCGTGGACAGGAGAAAAAATCAGAGCTTTCTTT.

The chain couples TRBV7-9 to TRBJ2-5, with 10 bases aligning to TRBD2. Germline V gives CDR1 SEHNR, CDR2 FQNEAQ (reference sequence). V was pared by 5 bases and J by 1 base, with 7 bases of the junction left unmatched. The CDR3 has 16 residues. CDR3 sequence (DNA): TGTGCCAGCAGCAGTACTAGCGGGGAGTCCCAAGAGACCCAGTACTTC. It specifies CASSSTSGESQETQYF.

This chain connects TRBV18 to TRBJ2-7; the D is unclear. This CDR3 spans 12 amino acids. Trimming removed 5 bases from V and 0 bases from J, with 5 bases in between. The germline V gene has CDR1 KGHSH and CDR2 LQKENI. CDR3 DNA: TGTGCCAGCTCATCCTCCTCCTACGAGCAGTACTTC. Translated, it gives CASSSSSYEQYF.

This chain links TRBV4-3 with TRBJ2-3; 11 bases match TRBD2. CDR1 LGHNA and CDR2 YSLEER come from the germline V gene. V dropped 1 base and J dropped 10; count of bases not matched to a gene: 7. This CDR3 is built from 15 residues. CDR3 residues: CASSQGTSGLSSQYF. The CDR3 DNA is TGCGCCAGCAGCCAAGGGACTAGCGGGCTATCTTCGCAGTATTTT.

The chain recombines TRBV5-6 with TRBJ2-1; D ambiguous. Trimming took 5 bases from V and 0 from J, leaving 15 bases between them. CDR3 size: 16 residues. Germline CDR1 and CDR2: SGHDT and YYEEEE. CDR3 sequence: CASSPRNWYSYNEQFF. CDR3 sequence (DNA): TGTGCCAGCAGTCCTAGGAACTGGTACTCCTACAATGAGCAGTTCTTC.

The rearrangement links TRBV5-6 to TRBJ2-7; TRBD1 might be the D (6 bases). The CDR3 is made up of 15 amino acids. From germline, CDR1 is SGHDT and CDR2 YYEEEE. Trimming stripped 0 bases from V and 1 base from J, with 11 bases between. In DNA, the CDR3 is TGTGCCAGCAGCTTGGGGACAGTGTTATCCTACGAGCAGTACTTC. It specifies CASSLGTVLSYEQYF.

A remark on this clone: Its ends do not fully match the called genes, so a read error is possible. The chain joins TRBV7-2 to TRBJ2-1; the D gene is possibly TRBD2 (6 bases). CDR3 length equals 16 residues. In germline, CDR1 is SGHTA, CDR2 FQGNSA. Written as DNA, the CDR3 is TGTGCCAGCAGCTTAAGTCCGGGCGGGGCCTACTATGAGCAGTTCTTC. Its translation is CASSLSPGGAYYEQFF.

J is TRBJ1-2 and V is TRBV6-5; 10 nucleotides align to TRBD1. With V trimmed by 1 base and J by 7 bases, 6 bases remained unmatched. The CDR3 is made up of 15 amino acids. CDR1 is MNHEY, CDR2 SVGAGI, per germline. CDR3 nucleotides: TGTGCCAGCAGTTACTTCCGGGACAGGGGTTTTGGCTACACCTTC. Its protein product is CASSYFRDRGFGYTF.

Concerning this clone: This same CDR3 is encoded by further DNA sequences in the sample. This CDR3 is CASSPGQGTTNEKLFF. The DNA for the CDR3 is TGCGCCAGCAGCCCAGGACAGGGTACGACTAATGAAAAACTGTTTTTT. The V gene is TRBV5-1, the J gene TRBJ1-4, with 8 bases aligning to TRBD1. Germline values: CDR1 SGHRS, CDR2 YFSETQ. The CDR3 consists of 16 residues. The V and J ends lost 4 bases and 2 bases, in that order; junction bases with no gene match: 7.

The genes are TRBV18 and TRBJ2-3; 11 bases agree with TRBD2. Germline CDR1 KGHSH, CDR2 LQKENI. The V gene end was trimmed by 3 bases and the J gene end by 2 bases; junction bases not matched to a gene: 7. This CDR3 comprises 17 residues. CDR3: CASSPPTSGGYTDTQYF. DNA for the CDR3: TGTGCCAGCTCACCCCCTACTAGCGGGGGTTACACAGATACGCAGTATTTT.

This chain joins TRBV5-1 and TRBJ2-1; 7 bases match TRBD2. The V gene's germline CDR1 is SGHRS and CDR2 YFSETQ. The CDR3 sequence is 18 residues long. J lost 0 bases, V lost 3 bases, and 12 bases had no gene match. For the CDR3, the DNA is TGCGCCAGCAGCTCGTTGGGGAAAGCGGGGAGCTCCTACAATGAGCAGTTCTTC. Translation gives CASSSLGKAGSSYNEQFF.

V and J are TRBV6-5 and TRBJ2-1, with unresolved D. The CDR3 sequence is 13 residues long. V was pared by 6 bases and J by 4 bases, with 10 bases between. Germline loops: CDR1 MNHEY, CDR2 SVGAGI. The CDR3 sequence: CASRREQYNEQFF. As DNA, the CDR3 is TGTGCCAGCAGGAGAGAGCAATACAATGAGCAGTTCTTC.

The V and J genes are TRBV9 and TRBJ2-2; 7 bases are a match to TRBD1. The trim removed 9 bases at V and 1 base at J, leaving 6 bases unmatched. The CDR3 is 14 residues long. Germline loops: CDR1 SGDLS, CDR2 YYNGEE. The CDR3 reads CATRTGLNTGELFF. DNA of the CDR3: TGTGCCACCAGGACAGGACTGAACACCGGGGAGCTGTTTTTT. The full variable domain, in which reference TRBV9 and TRBJ2-2 provide the parts outside the CDR3, is DSGVTQTPKHLITATGQRVTLRCSPRSGDLSVYWYQQSLDQGLQFLIQYYNGEERAKGNILERFSAQQFPDLHSELNLSSLELGDSALYFCATRTGLNTGELFFGEGSRLTVL.

This clone was counted once. The chain is built from TRBV7-9 and TRBJ2-3; 7 positions match TRBD1. The J segment lost 5 bases and the V segment lost 5 bases, leaving 4 bases of the junction unmatched. Germline CDR1 and CDR2: SEHNR and FQNEAQ (reference sequence). The CDR3 consists of 13 residues. The CDR3 DNA is TGTGCCAGCAGCAAGGGGACAGAAGATACGCAGTATTTT. Amino acids: CASSKGTEDTQYF. The entire variable domain, with the rest obtained from reference TRBV7-9 and TRBJ2-3, is as follows: DTGVSQNPRHKITKRGQNVTFRCDPISEHNRLYWYRQTLGQGPEFLTYFQNEAQLEKSRLLSDRFSAERPKGSFSTLEIQRTEQGDSAMYLCASSKGTEDTQYFGPGTRLTVL.

The chain recombines TRBV19 with TRBJ1-5; 7 bases are shared with TRBD1. V trimming: 5 bases; J trimming: 5 bases; junction bases outside the gene matches: 6. The CDR3 runs to 14 residues. Germline values: CDR1 LNHDA, CDR2 SQIVND (reference sequence). CDR3 residues: CASSPTGFHQPQHF. In DNA form, the CDR3 reads TGTGCCAGTAGTCCGACAGGGTTCCATCAGCCCCAGCATTTT.

The chain uses TRBV6-5 and TRBJ1-2; D is undetermined. Trimming shortened V by 2 bases and J by 5 bases, and 15 bases separated the two germline ends. Germline CDR1 reads MNHEY; CDR2 reads SVGAGI. The CDR3 extends over 15 amino acids. DNA for the CDR3: TGTGCCAGCAGTTACATCGTGGCAGGCCGATATGGCTACACCTTC. Encoded protein: CASSYIVAGRYGYTF.

This clone showed up just once. This chain connects TRBV5-1 to TRBJ1-2, with TRBD1 matching 8 bases. The CDR3 has 14 amino acids. Trimming took 4 bases from V and 6 from J; bases not matched to a gene: 8. Germline values: CDR1 SGHRS, CDR2 YFSETQ. The CDR3 DNA sequence: TGCGCCAGCAGCGCAGGACAGGGTTCTCATGGCTACACCTTC. Translation: CASSAGQGSHGYTF.

This chain links TRBV18 with TRBJ1-2; TRBD1 is a possible D gene (5 bases). CDR3 length equals 14 residues. The V end lost 3 bases, the J end lost 4 bases, and 12 bases lay between the germline ends. Per germline, CDR1 KGHSH and CDR2 LQKENI. The CDR3 DNA reads TGTGCCAGCTCACCGGGACTATTAGTCTATGGCTACACCTTC. It specifies CASSPGLLVYGYTF.

The chain joins TRBV11-2 to TRBJ2-7, with 7 bases fitting TRBD1. CDR1 is SGHAT and CDR2 is FQNNGV in the germline V gene. CDR3 length equals 14 residues. J lost 0 bases, V lost 5 bases, and 4 bases had no gene match. DNA for the CDR3: TGTGCCAGCAGCCCGGACAGGAGCTCCTACGAGCAGTACTTC. It translates to CASSPDRSSYEQYF.

This clone occurred a few times. The chain links TRBV29-1 to TRBJ1-5; 7 bases match TRBD1. The germline V gene has CDR1 SQVTM and CDR2 ANQGSEA. The CDR3 runs to 12 residues. Germline trimming cut 7 bases from V and 11 bases from J; bases unmatched to any gene: 11. Here the CDR3 reads CSGGQDRTTQHF. CDR3 bases: TGCAGCGGCGGACAGGACAGGACCACCCAGCATTTT.

The chain has TRBV4-3 and TRBJ1-1; D is perhaps TRBD1 (6 bases). The CDR3 extends over 15 amino acids. Trimming shortened V by 2 bases and J by 1 base, and 11 bases separated the two germline ends. Germline V gene sequence: CDR1 LGHNA, CDR2 YSLEER. The CDR3 spells CASSQMTGENTEAFF. As DNA, the CDR3 is TGCGCCAGCAGCCAAATGACAGGAGAGAACACTGAAGCTTTCTTT.

This clone was picked up one time. The chain has TRBV3-1 (or the pseudogene TRBV3-2) and TRBJ2-1; 11 bases fit TRBD2. Trimming at V came to 4 bases and at J to 3 bases, leaving 5 bases not matched to a gene. This CDR3 region has 16 residues. CDR1 is LGHDT, CDR2 YNNKEL, per germline (reference sequence). Written as DNA, the CDR3 is TGTGCCAGCAGCCCAAATCTAGCGGGGGGCTACAATGAGCAGTTCTTC. This codes for CASSPNLAGGYNEQFF.

The chain combines TRBV12-5 with TRBJ1-2, with D tentatively TRBD1 (6 bases). The CDR3 covers 14 residues. The V end was cut by 0 bases, the J end by 5 bases, with 10 bases between. Germline-derived CDR1 and CDR2 are LGHNT and FRNRAP. For the CDR3, the DNA is TGTGCTAGTGGTTTGGTTCCAGGGGATTATGGCTACACCTTC. As protein: CASGLVPGDYGYTF.

The J gene is TRBJ2-4, the V gene TRBV6-5; D is perhaps TRBD1 (6 bases). V gave up 6 bases and J gave up 6 bases, with 12 bases separating them. The CDR3 spans 13 residues. Germline lookup yields CDR1 MNHEY and CDR2 SVGAGI. The CDR3 bases are TGTGCCAGCAGGTCGGACAGTCTAAACATTCAGTACTTC. It specifies CASRSDSLNIQYF.

The rearrangement joins TRBV14 to TRBJ2-2; D is unresolved. The CDR3 has 13 amino acids. V was clipped by 2 bases and J by 7 bases, with 8 bases between them. Germline assignment: CDR1 SGHDN and CDR2 FVKESK. In nucleotides, the CDR3 is TGTGCCAGCAGCCAATTGAGTAACGGGGAGCTGTTTTTT. Amino acid sequence: CASSQLSNGELFF. The whole variable domain, filled in from reference TRBV14 and TRBJ2-2, reads EAGVTQFPSHSVIEKGQTVTLRCDPISGHDNLYWYRRVMGKEIKFLLHFVKESKQDESGMPNNRFLAERTGGTYSTLKVQPAELEDSGVYFCASSQLSNGELFFGEGSRLTVL.

V and J are TRBV5-1 and TRBJ1-1; D perhaps matches TRBD1 (5 bases). Trimming took 0 bases from V and 1 from J, leaving 10 bases between them. This CDR3 contains 15 residues. The germline CDR1 and CDR2 sequences are SGHRS and YFSETQ. CDR3 region: CASSLGQGSNTEAFF. For the CDR3, the DNA is TGCGCCAGCAGCTTGGGTCAGGGTTCGAACACTGAAGCTTTCTTT. The entire variable domain, with the rest obtained from reference TRBV5-1 and TRBJ1-1, is as follows: KAGVTQTPRYLIKTRGQQVTLSCSPISGHRSVSWYQQTPGQGLQFLFEYFSETQRNKGNFPGRFSGRQFSNSRSEMNVSTLELGDSALYLCASSLGQGSNTEAFFGQGTRLTVV.

This chain connects TRBV14 to TRBJ1-1; D is ambiguous. Germline V lookup: CDR1 SGHDN, CDR2 FVKESK. The CDR3 runs to 13 residues. V was pared by 4 bases and J by 3 bases, with 9 bases between. Written as DNA, the CDR3 is TGTGCCAGCAGCCCAATCTCGGACACTGAAGCTTTCTTT. Amino acids: CASSPISDTEAFF. Based on the CDR3 plus reference TRBV14 and TRBJ1-1, the full variable domain is EAGVTQFPSHSVIEKGQTVTLRCDPISGHDNLYWYRRVMGKEIKFLLHFVKESKQDESGMPNNRFLAERTGGTYSTLKVQPAELEDSGVYFCASSPISDTEAFFGQGTRLTVV.

The J gene is TRBJ2-3, the V gene TRBV2; TRBD2 matches at 7 bases. CDR1 SNHLY and CDR2 FYNNEI come from the germline V gene. This CDR3 contains 15 residues. The ends lost 4 bases at V and 3 bases at J; junction bases unmatched: 7. The CDR3 protein is CASSGLAVSTDTQYF. CDR3 DNA sequence: TGTGCCAGCAGTGGTCTAGCGGTATCAACAGATACGCAGTATTTT.

The chain recombines TRBV21-1 with TRBJ2-7; the tabulated D call, TRBD2, remains unverified against the DNA. TRBV21-1 is assigned pseudogene status. There are 17 residues in the CDR3. CDR3 amino acids: CASSNGGAQCNSYEQYF. The CDR3 bases are TGTGCCAGCTCAAACGGGGGGGCCCAATGCAACTCCTACGAGCAGTACTTC.

The rearrangement uses TRBV5-1 and TRBJ2-3; the match to TRBD1 covers 8 bases. The junction had 1 base not matched to a gene; V was cut back by 0 bases and J by 4 bases. The CDR3 spans 14 residues. Germline V lookup: CDR1 SGHRS, CDR2 YFSETQ. For the CDR3, the DNA is TGCGCCAGCAGCTTGGCACAGGGGGCAGATACGCAGTATTTT. Protein product: CASSLAQGADTQYF. Together with reference TRBV5-1 and TRBJ2-3, the CDR3 gives the full variable domain: KAGVTQTPRYLIKTRGQQVTLSCSPISGHRSVSWYQQTPGQGLQFLFEYFSETQRNKGNFPGRFSGRQFSNSRSEMNVSTLELGDSALYLCASSLAQGADTQYFGPGTRLTVL.

The chain links TRBV29-1 to TRBJ2-3; D gene ambiguous. This CDR3 contains 14 residues. Trimming took off 5 bases at V and 0 bases at J, with 12 bases between the two ends. CDR1 is SQVTM and CDR2 is ANQGSEA in the germline V gene. DNA of the CDR3: TGCAGCGTTTCCGAGCGAGGTAGCACAGATACGCAGTATTTT. Translating gives CSVSERGSTDTQYF.